A selection of T cell receptor beta chains follows, all from one sample in a study of T cells in Graves' hyperthyroidism and ophthalmopathy. TCRdb fed the multiplex PCR reads into MiXCR, producing one record per CDR3 protein. This sample carries a few hundred thousand distinct CDR3 sequences, roughly an eighth of them seen once, and the ten largest clones take about 5%. Sequencing was performed on blood. The receptors come from a woman aged 18-29 years with Graves' hyperthyroidism. Each CDR3 is given with its conserved first and last residue. Fields, in order: clone size, J gene, V gene, D gene, CDR3 DNA, CDR3 protein. A D gene is named only where the DNA matches it firmly. Part of the rows lack a size; the others show once, few, many or a class for expanded clones.

size: -
J: TRBJ1-2
V: TRBV9
D: TRBD1
DNA: TGTGCCAGCAGCGCGGGACAGGGGGCTTCTTATGGCTACACCTTC
CDR3: CASSAGQGASYGYTF

size: -
J: TRBJ2-7
V: TRBV19
D: TRBD1
DNA: TGTGCCAGTAGTATAATGACAGGGGGCGCATCCTACGAGCAGTACTTC
CDR3: CASSIMTGGASYEQYF

size: few
J: TRBJ2-1
V: TRBV19
D: TRBD1
DNA: TGTGCCAGTAGGTACAGGGGGCGCAACAATGAGCAGTTCTTC
CDR3: CASRYRGRNNEQFF

size: -
J: TRBJ2-5
V: TRBV5-1
D: -
DNA: TGCGCCAGCAGAACAGCACAGGGTTATCAAGAGACCCAGTACTTC
CDR3: CASRTAQGYQETQYF

size: -
J: TRBJ2-1
V: TRBV7-6
D: TRBD2
DNA: TGTGCCAGCAGCTTAATCCAAGCGGGAGCCAACAATGAGCAGTTCTTC
CDR3: CASSLIQAGANNEQFF

size: many
J: TRBJ1-1
V: TRBV11-1
D: -
DNA: TGTGCCAGCAGCTTAGAGAGGAACACTGAAGCTTTCTTT
CDR3: CASSLERNTEAFF

size: many
J: TRBJ1-1
V: TRBV6-5
D: -
DNA: TGTGCCAGCAGTTACCGACCTGGAAGTGCTGAAGCTTTCTTT
CDR3: CASSYRPGSAEAFF

size: -
J: TRBJ2-7
V: TRBV28
D: -
DNA: TGTGCCAGCAGTTCAGTGTCGGCAGGGAGCTCCTACGAGCAGTACTTC
CDR3: CASSSVSAGSSYEQYF

size: -
J: TRBJ2-5
V: TRBV9
D: TRBD2
DNA: TGTGCCAGCAGCGTAGGAGCGGGAGGTGGGGGAGAGACCCAGTACTTC
CDR3: CASSVGAGGGGETQYF

size: many
J: TRBJ2-5
V: TRBV30
D: -
DNA: TGTGCCTGGAGAGGGGAAGAGACCCAGTACTTC
CDR3: CAWRGEETQYF

size: many
J: TRBJ2-3
V: TRBV7-9
D: -
DNA: TGTGCCAGCAGCCAATCAACGTCTGGTGCAGATACGCAGTATTTT
CDR3: CASSQSTSGADTQYF

size: -
J: TRBJ2-3
V: TRBV19
D: TRBD1
DNA: TGTGCCAGCCGACAGGGGGGAATGACAGATACGCAGTATTTT
CDR3: CASRQGGMTDTQYF

size: -
J: TRBJ2-7
V: TRBV28
D: TRBD1
DNA: TGTGCCAGCAGTCCCCGGACAGGGAAAAACTACGAGCAGTACTTC
CDR3: CASSPRTGKNYEQYF

size: -
J: TRBJ2-4
V: TRBV5-1
D: -
DNA: TGCGCCAGCAGCTTGGCGGCCCGTTCGGACATTCAGTACTTC
CDR3: CASSLAARSDIQYF

size: many
J: TRBJ2-5
V: TRBV7-6
D: -
DNA: TGTGCCAGCAGCCCCTCTCAAGAGACCCAGTACTTC
CDR3: CASSPSQETQYF

size: -
J: TRBJ1-2
V: TRBV28
D: -
DNA: TGTGCCAGCAGTACCACCCCCAGGGGCTATGGCTACACCTTC
CDR3: CASSTTPRGYGYTF

size: many
J: TRBJ1-1
V: TRBV20-1
D: -
DNA: TGCAGTGCTGATGGGGTTGGACAGCCGAACACTGAAGCTTTCTTT
CDR3: CSADGVGQPNTEAFF

size: -
J: TRBJ1-5
V: TRBV19
D: -
DNA: TGTGCCAGTAGTATTGCTCCCTATCCCCAGCATTTT
CDR3: CASSIAPYPQHF

size: many
J: TRBJ2-1
V: TRBV30
D: -
DNA: TGTGCCTGGAGTCTCCATGCAGGATCCTACAATGAGCAGTTCTTC
CDR3: CAWSLHAGSYNEQFF

size: -
J: TRBJ2-5
V: TRBV27
D: -
DNA: TGTGCCAGCAGATCCGACTACACCAATCAGTACTTC
CDR3: CASRSDYTNQYF

size: -
J: TRBJ1-1
V: TRBV3-1
D: -
DNA: TGTGCCAGCAGCCAAGGCCCCCGACGGGGGACTGAAGCTTTCTTT
CDR3: CASSQGPRRGTEAFF

size: -
J: TRBJ1-1
V: TRBV6-6
D: -
DNA: TGTGCCAGCAGTTACCCCGTGGGTCGCTTGGGGAACACTGAAGCTTTCTTT
CDR3: CASSYPVGRLGNTEAFF

size: many
J: TRBJ1-4
V: TRBV5-1
D: -
DNA: TGCGCCAGCAGCTTGGACGGAACTAATGAAAAACTGTTTTTT
CDR3: CASSLDGTNEKLFF

size: -
J: TRBJ1-2
V: TRBV6-2/TRBV6-3
D: -
DNA: TGTGCCAGCAGTGCTACGGACAGTTCAAATGGCTACACCTTC
CDR3: CASSATDSSNGYTF